This T cell receptor beta chain was obtained from a study of STAT5B mutations in CD4+ large granular lymphocyte leukemia. Across the whole study: Cryopreserved patient cells were CD8-depleted, then anti-CD4 bead selected.

Sequencing was performed with immunoSEQ multiplex PCR; in TCRdb, only in-frame clones are kept and a portion is missing. The sample has 370 or so clones, 60% seen once. The study's findings and limits: Compared with healthy controls (2/35), patient top clones favored TRBV06 (8/27).

Comments on this clone: Its antigen is as yet unknown.

Per the germline V gene, CDR1 is SGHTA and CDR2 is FQGNSA. V shed 5 bases and J 6 bases; nucleotides not matched to a gene: 9. This CDR3 contains 14 residues. The source is a woman between 45 and 60 years old with CD4+ T-cell large granular lymphocyte leukemia. The chain couples TRBV7-2 to TRBJ1-2; TRBD1 aligns across 7 bases. The sequenced sample consisted of PBMCs. The chain's CDR3 is CASSLNRGGNGYTF. DNA for the CDR3: TGTGCCAGCAGCCTGAACAGGGGTGGGAATGGCTACACCTTC.